The 10 T cell receptor beta chains given below trace back to one sample, sequenced in a study of blood T cell repertoires in COVID-19. TCRdb's copy holds only in-frame clones and misses some; the assay was immunoSEQ multiplex PCR. The table shows 230,000 or so clones, with roughly nine tenths occurring only once. The specimen was peripheral blood. The receptors come from a woman aged 40 to 55 who had recovered from COVID-19.

The rearrangement uses TRBV12-5 and TRBJ2-1; 10 nucleotides line up with TRBD1. This CDR3 has 15 residues. J lost 7 bases, V lost 7 bases, and 10 bases had no gene match. Per the germline V gene, CDR1 is LGHNT and CDR2 is FRNRAP. CDR3 coding DNA: TGTGCTAGTGCTCAGACAGGGGGCAAGGCAAATGAGCAGTTCTTC. Protein product: CASAQTGGKANEQFF.

The chain has TRBV29-1 and TRBJ1-4; TRBD1 matches 8 bases. Looked up from germline, CDR1 is SQVTM and CDR2 is ANQGSEA. CDR3 size: 14 residues. Trimming at V came to 7 bases and at J to 3 bases, leaving 7 bases not matched to a gene. The CDR3 region has the DNA TGCAGCGGGAAGGGGACAGGAGCTAATGAAAAACTGTTTTTT. It is translated as CSGKGTGANEKLFF.

J is TRBJ2-7 and V is TRBV11-2; tentative D call: TRBD2 (5 bases). CDR3 length equals 13 residues. From germline, CDR1 is SGHAT and CDR2 FQNNGV. V gave up 5 bases and J gave up 1 base, with 9 bases separating them. CDR3 loop: CASSPGVSYEQYV. For the CDR3, the DNA is TGTGCCAGCAGCCCCGGGGTGTCCTACGAGCAGTACGTC.

The chain is built from TRBV5-6 and TRBJ2-3; D uncertain. The CDR3 is 11 amino acids. Looked up from germline, CDR1 is SGHDT and CDR2 is YYEEEE. Trimming cost V 7 bases and J 5 bases, with 8 bases left between them. The CDR3 DNA sequence: TGTGCCAGCGACTCGGGAGATACGCAGTATTTT. It translates to CASDSGDTQYF.

The CDR3 DNA sequence: TGTGCCAGCAGCGTAGCAGGGCGGAGCACAGATACGCAGTATTTT. Amino acids: CASSVAGRSTDTQYF. The chain has TRBV9 and TRBJ2-3; TRBD1 might be the D (5 bases). CDR3 length: 15 amino acids. V lost 0 bases and J 0 bases, leaving 8 bases between the germline ends. CDR1 SGDLS and CDR2 YYNGEE come from the germline V gene.

Note on this clone: The sample holds other DNA sequences that translate to the same CDR3. The V gene is TRBV2, the J gene TRBJ1-2; D unclear. V shed 1 base and J shed 3 bases, with 6 bases lying between them. Germline V gene data show CDR1 as SNHLY and CDR2 as FYNNEI. CDR3 size: 13 residues. CDR3 amino acids: CASSEGRDYGYTF. Written as DNA, the CDR3 is TGTGCCAGCAGTGAAGGGAGGGACTATGGCTACACCTTC. Together with reference TRBV2 and TRBJ1-2, the CDR3 gives the full variable domain: EPEVTQTPSHQVTQMGQEVILRCVPISNHLYFYWYRQILGQKVEFLVSFYNNEISEKSEIFDDQFSVERPDGSNFTLKIRSTKLEDSAMYFCASSEGRDYGYTFGSGTRLTVV.

Only a few counts were recorded for this clone. This chain joins TRBV7-3 and TRBJ1-1; D might be TRBD1 (6 bases). Per the germline V gene, CDR1 is SGHTA and CDR2 is FQGTGA. The CDR3 is 14 amino acids. The ends were cut back, 3 bases at V and 7 bases at J, with 15 bases in the middle. Written as DNA, the CDR3 is TGTGCCAGCAGCTTTGGACAGCCCGGGGATGAAGCTTTCTTT. Protein sequence: CASSFGQPGDEAFF.

This clone was found once. This rearrangement joins TRBV29-1 to TRBJ2-1, with 7 bases lining up with TRBD1. The germline CDR1 and CDR2 sequences are SQVTM and ANQGSEA. The CDR3 extends over 17 amino acids. The trim removed 6 bases at V and 4 bases at J, leaving 18 bases unmatched. The chain's CDR3 is CSVKRGRRTDGYNEQFF. As DNA, the CDR3 is TGCAGCGTCAAAAGGGGGCGGAGGACAGATGGTTACAATGAGCAGTTCTTC.

Ten or more counts support this clone. The chain carries TRBV20-1 and TRBJ2-5; possibly TRBD2 for D (6 bases). The germline V gene encodes CDR1 DFQATT and CDR2 SNEGSKA (reference sequence). The CDR3 contains 15 residues. The V end lost 6 bases, the J end lost 4 bases, and 21 bases lay between the germline ends. CDR3 in DNA: TGCAGTGCCAGTCGGGACTCCGGAACCTCAGAGACCCAGTACTTC. This codes for CSASRDSGTSETQYF.

The V and J genes are TRBV9 and TRBJ2-2; D is uncertain. The CDR3 runs 13 residues. Germline V gene lookup returns CDR1 SGDLS and CDR2 YYNGEE. Deletions cut 7 bases from V and 2 bases from J, with 9 bases between. CDR3 DNA: TGTGCCAGCGAGGCGATTAACACCGGGGAGCTGTTTTTT. Encoded protein: CASEAINTGELFF.